The subject of this entry is one T cell receptor beta chain. The CDR3 has 14 residues. J was trimmed by 4 bases and V by 9 bases; bases with no gene match: 8. Germline V CDR1 and CDR2: SGHNT, YENEEA. This entry is derived from a study of radiotherapy plus CTLA-4 blockade in lung cancer. Profiled with immunoSEQ multiplex PCR; TCRdb holds only in-frame clones, not every one. The repertoire consists of tens of thousands of clones, with approximately 66% occurring once and the leading ten covering 4%. The sequencing here drew on peripheral blood, taken from a patient treated with radiotherapy plus ipilimumab. This receptor was identified in a human donor with non-small cell lung cancer who had stable disease on radiotherapy plus ipilimumab. The V and J genes are TRBV11-3 and TRBJ2-1; 8 bases match TRBD2. CDR3 protein: CASQRAGEYNEQFF. In DNA, the CDR3 is TGTGCCAGTCAAAGAGCGGGGGAGTACAATGAGCAGTTCTTC.